This T cell receptor beta chain was observed in a study of T cell repertoires in cytomegalovirus infection. Regarding this clonotype: The antigen is undetermined.

Via MiXCR, TCRdb re-called the reads, giving one row per CDR3 protein. The data hold fewer than 650,000 distinct CDR3 sequences, with 35% to 50% observed a single time. The clonotype was recovered from a human donor in good health (CMV status not recorded). Some clones in this sample may be carry-over from other donors' samples. This specimen consisted of cultured PBMCs, obtained from culture after CMV antigen stimulation.

CDR3 coding DNA: TGTGCCAGCAGCGATACTTCCCCTTCCTCCTACGAGCAGTACTTC. This translates into CASSDTSPSSYEQYF. This chain uses TRBV11-2 with TRBJ2-7; no clear D. Trimming took 5 bases from V and 0 from J, leaving 14 bases between them. CDR1 is SGHAT and CDR2 is FQNNGV in the germline V gene. The CDR3 is 15 residues long.